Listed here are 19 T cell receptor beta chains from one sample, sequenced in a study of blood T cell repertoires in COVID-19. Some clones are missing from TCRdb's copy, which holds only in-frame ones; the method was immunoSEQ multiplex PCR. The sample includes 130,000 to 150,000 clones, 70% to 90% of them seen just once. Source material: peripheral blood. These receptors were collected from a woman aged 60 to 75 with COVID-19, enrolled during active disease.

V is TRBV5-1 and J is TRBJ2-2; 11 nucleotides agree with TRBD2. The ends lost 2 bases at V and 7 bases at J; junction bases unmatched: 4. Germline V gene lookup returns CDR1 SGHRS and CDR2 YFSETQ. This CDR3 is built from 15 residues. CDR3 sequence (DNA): TGCGCCAGCAGCTTACCTAGCGGGGGGATCGGGGAGCTGTTTTTT. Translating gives CASSLPSGGIGELFF.

The CDR3 here is CASSYTFGQGGTEAFF. Written as DNA, the CDR3 is TGTGCCAGCAGTTACACATTCGGACAGGGGGGCACTGAAGCTTTCTTT. This chain links TRBV6-5 with TRBJ1-1; 10 bases line up with TRBD1. Germline CDR1 MNHEY, CDR2 SVGAGI. V trimming: 2 bases; J trimming: 4 bases; junction bases outside the gene matches: 7. The CDR3 length is 16 residues.

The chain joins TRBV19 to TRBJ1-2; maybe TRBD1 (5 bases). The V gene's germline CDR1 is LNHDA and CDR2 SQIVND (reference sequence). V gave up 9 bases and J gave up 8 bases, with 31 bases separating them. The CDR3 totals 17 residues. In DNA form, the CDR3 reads TGTGCCAGCAGCCAGGGCGGGGCAGGGCACGTCTACGGAGGCTACACCTTC. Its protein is CASSQGGAGHVYGGYTF.

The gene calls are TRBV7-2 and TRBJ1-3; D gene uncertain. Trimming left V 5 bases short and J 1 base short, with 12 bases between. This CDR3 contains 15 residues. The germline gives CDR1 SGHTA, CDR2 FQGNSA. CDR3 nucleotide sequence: TGTGCCAGCAGCCCGACCACAGAGTCTGGAAACACCATATATTTT. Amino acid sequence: CASSPTTESGNTIYF.

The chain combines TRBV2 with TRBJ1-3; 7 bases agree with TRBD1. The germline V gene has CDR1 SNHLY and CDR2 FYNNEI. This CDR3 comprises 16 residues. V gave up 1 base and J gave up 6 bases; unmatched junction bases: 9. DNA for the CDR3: TGTGCCAGCAGTGAAGTAAACAGGGGCGGTGAAAACACCATATATTTT. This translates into CASSEVNRGGENTIYF.

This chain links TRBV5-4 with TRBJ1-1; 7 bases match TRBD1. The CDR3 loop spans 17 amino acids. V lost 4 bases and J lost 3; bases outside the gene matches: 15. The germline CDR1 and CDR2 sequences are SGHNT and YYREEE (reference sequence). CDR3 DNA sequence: TGTGCCAGCAGCCGAAACAGGGGAACGTCACCGGACACTGAAGCTTTCTTT. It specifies CASSRNRGTSPDTEAFF.

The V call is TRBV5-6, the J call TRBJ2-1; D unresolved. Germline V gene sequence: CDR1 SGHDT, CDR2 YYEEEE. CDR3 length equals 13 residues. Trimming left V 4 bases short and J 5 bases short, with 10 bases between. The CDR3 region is CASSLDWNNEQFF. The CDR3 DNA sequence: TGTGCCAGCAGCCTCGACTGGAACAATGAGCAGTTCTTC.

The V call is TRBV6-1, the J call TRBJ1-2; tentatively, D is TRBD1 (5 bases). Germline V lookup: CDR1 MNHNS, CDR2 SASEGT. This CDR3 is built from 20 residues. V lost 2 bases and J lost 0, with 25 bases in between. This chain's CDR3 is CASSENEPWVWGGTNYGYTF. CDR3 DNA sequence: TGTGCCAGCAGTGAAAATGAACCTTGGGTCTGGGGGGGGACTAACTATGGCTACACCTTC.

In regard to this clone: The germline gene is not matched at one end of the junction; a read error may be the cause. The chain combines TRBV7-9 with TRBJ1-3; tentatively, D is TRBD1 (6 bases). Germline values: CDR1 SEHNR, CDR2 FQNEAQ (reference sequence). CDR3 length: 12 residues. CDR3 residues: CGAGASSNTIYF. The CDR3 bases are TGCGGTGCGGGGGCGAGTTCCAACACCATATATTTT.

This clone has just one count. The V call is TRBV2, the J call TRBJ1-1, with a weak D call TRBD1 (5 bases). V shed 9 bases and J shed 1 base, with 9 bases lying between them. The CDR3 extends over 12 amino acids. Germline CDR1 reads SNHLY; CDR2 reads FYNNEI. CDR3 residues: CARRTGNTEAFF. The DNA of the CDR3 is TGTGCCAGGAGAACAGGGAACACTGAAGCTTTCTTT. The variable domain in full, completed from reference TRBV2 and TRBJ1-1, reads EPEVTQTPSHQVTQMGQEVILRCVPISNHLYFYWYRQILGQKVEFLVSFYNNEISEKSEIFDDQFSVERPDGSNFTLKIRSTKLEDSAMYFCARRTGNTEAFFGQGTRLTVV.

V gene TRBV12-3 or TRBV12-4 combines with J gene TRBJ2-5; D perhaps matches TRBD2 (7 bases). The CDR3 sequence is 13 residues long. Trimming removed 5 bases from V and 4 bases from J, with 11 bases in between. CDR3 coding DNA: TGTGCCAGCAGTCCGGGGGGCAGAGAGACCCAGTACTTC. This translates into CASSPGGRETQYF.

In nucleotides, the CDR3 is TGTGCCAGCAGCTTCAGTCTCACTAGCGCGATGACAGATACGCAGTATTTT. As protein: CASSFSLTSAMTDTQYF. The chain links TRBV7-8 to TRBJ2-3; 7 nucleotides match TRBD2. The CDR3 consists of 17 residues. V shed 3 bases and J 3 bases; nucleotides not matched to a gene: 12. The V gene's germline CDR1 is SGHVS and CDR2 FQNEAQ.

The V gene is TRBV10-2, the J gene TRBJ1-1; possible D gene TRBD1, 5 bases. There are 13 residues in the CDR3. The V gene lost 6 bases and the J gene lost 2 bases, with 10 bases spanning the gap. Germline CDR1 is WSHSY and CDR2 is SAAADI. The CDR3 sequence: CASRRGGNTEAFF. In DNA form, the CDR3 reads TGCGCCAGCAGGCGGGGGGGAAACACTGAAGCTTTCTTT.

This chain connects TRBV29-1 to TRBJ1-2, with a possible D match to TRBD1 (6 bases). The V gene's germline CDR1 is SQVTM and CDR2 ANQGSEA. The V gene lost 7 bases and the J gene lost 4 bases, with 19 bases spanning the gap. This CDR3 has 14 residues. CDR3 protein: CSDMTGPGAYGYTF. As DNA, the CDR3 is TGCAGCGACATGACAGGCCCAGGGGCCTATGGCTACACCTTC.

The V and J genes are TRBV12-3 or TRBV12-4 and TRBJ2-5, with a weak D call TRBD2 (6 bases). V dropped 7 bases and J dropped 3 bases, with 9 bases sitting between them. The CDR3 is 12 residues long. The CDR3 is CASTGGEETQYF. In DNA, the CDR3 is TGTGCCAGCACCGGCGGGGAAGAGACCCAGTACTTC.

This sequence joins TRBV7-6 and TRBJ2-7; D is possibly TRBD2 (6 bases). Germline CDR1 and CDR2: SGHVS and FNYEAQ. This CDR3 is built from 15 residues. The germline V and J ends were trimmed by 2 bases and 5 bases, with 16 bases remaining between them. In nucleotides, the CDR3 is TGTGCCAGCAGCTTAAACCAGGGACTTAGCGACGAGCAGTACTTC. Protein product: CASSLNQGLSDEQYF.

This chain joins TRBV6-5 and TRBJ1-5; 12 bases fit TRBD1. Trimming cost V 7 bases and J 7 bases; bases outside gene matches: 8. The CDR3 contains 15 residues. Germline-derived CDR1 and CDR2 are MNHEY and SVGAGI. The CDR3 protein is CASTPGQGALQPQHF. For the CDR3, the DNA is TGTGCCAGCACCCCGGGACAGGGGGCATTACAGCCCCAGCATTTT.

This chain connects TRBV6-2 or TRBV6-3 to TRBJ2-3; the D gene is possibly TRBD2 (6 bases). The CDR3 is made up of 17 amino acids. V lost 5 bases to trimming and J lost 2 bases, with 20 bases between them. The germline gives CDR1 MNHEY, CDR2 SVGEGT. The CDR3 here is CASSDPGGASYTDTQYF. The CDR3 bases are TGTGCCAGCAGTGATCCCGGCGGGGCGTCGTACACAGATACGCAGTATTTT.

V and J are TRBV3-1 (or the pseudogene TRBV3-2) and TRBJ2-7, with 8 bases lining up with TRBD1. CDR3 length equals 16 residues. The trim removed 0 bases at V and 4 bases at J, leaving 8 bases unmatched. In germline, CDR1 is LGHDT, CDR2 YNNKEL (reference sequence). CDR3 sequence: CASSQDGGTGPYEQYF. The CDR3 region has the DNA TGTGCCAGCAGCCAAGATGGCGGGACAGGCCCGTACGAGCAGTACTTC.